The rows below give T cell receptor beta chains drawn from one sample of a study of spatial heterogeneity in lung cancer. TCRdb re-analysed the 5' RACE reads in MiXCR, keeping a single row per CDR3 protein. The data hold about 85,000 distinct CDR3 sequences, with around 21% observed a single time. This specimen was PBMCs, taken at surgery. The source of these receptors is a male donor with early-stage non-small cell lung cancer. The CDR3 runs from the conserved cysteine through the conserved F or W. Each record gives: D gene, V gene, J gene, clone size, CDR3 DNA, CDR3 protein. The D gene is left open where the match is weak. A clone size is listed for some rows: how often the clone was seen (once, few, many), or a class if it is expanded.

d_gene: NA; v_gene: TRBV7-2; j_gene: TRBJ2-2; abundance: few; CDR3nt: TGTGCCAGCAACACCCAGGCCGGGGAGCTGTTTTTT; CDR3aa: CASNTQAGELFF
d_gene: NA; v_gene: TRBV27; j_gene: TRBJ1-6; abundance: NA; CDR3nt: TGTGCCAGCAGTTCCTCCACCCCCAGGGTGGGGGTTAGTTCACCCCTCCACTTT; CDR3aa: CASSSSTPRVGVSSPLHF
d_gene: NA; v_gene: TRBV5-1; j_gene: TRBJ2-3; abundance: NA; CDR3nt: TGCGCCAGCAGCACGAGGACAGATACGCAGTATTTT; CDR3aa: CASSTRTDTQYF
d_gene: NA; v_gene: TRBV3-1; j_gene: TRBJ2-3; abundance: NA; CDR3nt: TGTGCCAGCAGCCAAGAGACGGCTAGCACAGATACGCAGTATTTT; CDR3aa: CASSQETASTDTQYF
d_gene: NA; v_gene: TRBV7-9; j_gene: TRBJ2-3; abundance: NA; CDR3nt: TGTGCCAGCAGCTCCGGGACTGCCGCAGATACGCAGTATTTT; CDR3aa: CASSSGTAADTQYF
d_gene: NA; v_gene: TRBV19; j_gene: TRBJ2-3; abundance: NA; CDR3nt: TGTGCCAGTAGTAGAGGGATACATCGCACAGATACGCAGTATTTT; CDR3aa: CASSRGIHRTDTQYF
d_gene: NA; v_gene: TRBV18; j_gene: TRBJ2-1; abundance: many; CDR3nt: TGTGCCAGCTCACCAGAAGTGACGGGAGCTACCTACAATGAGCAGTTCTTC; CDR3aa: CASSPEVTGATYNEQFF
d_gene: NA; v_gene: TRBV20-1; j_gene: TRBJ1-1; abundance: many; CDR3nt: TGCAGTGCTAGATTCGGGAGGACTGAAGCTTTCTTT; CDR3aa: CSARFGRTEAFF
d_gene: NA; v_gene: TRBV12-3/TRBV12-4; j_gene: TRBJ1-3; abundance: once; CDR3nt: TGTGCCAGCAGTTTAACAGGCCCTGGAAACACCATATATTTT; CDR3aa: CASSLTGPGNTIYF
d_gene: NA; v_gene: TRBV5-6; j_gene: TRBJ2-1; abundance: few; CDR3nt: TGTGCCAGCAGCTTGGGAGGATATAGCTCCTACAATGAGCAGTTCTTC; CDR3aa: CASSLGGYSSYNEQFF
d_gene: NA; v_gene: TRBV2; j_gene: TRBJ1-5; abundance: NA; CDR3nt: TGTGCCAGCAGCCGCGGCGGGGTAGTAGGACAGCCCCAGCATTTT; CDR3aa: CASSRGGVVGQPQHF
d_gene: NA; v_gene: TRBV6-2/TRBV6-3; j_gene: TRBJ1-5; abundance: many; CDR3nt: TGTGCCAGCAGTTACTCGGGAGGCAATCAGCCCCAGCATTTT; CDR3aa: CASSYSGGNQPQHF
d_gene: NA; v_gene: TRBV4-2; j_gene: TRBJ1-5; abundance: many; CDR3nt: TGTGCCAGCAGCCAAGCCTGGGACCTTGATCAGCCCCAGCATTTT; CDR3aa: CASSQAWDLDQPQHF
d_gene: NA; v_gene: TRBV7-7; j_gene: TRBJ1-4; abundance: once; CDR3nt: TGTGCTAACAGCCTTATCCATGGGGAAAAACTGTTTTTT; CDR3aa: CANSLIHGEKLFF
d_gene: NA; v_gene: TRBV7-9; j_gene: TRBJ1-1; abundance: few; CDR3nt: TGTGCCAGCAGCTTAGCGGGCATCACTGAAGCTTTCTTT; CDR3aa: CASSLAGITEAFF
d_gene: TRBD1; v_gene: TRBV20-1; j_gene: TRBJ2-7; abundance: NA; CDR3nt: TGCAGTGCTGGTCCGGGACAGAATTACGAGCAGTACTTC; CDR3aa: CSAGPGQNYEQYF
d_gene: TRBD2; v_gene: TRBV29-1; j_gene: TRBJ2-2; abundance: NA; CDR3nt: TGCAGCGCCCTGGGGGGGACCTCGAACACCGGGGAGCTGTTTTTT; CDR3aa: CSALGGTSNTGELFF
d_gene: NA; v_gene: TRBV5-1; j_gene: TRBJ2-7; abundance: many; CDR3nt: TGCGCCAGCAGCTTGGCGGCGGCCATGGAGCAGTACTTC; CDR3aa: CASSLAAAMEQYF
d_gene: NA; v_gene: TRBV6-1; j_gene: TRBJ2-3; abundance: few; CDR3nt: TGTGCCAGCAGTGCCCCCGTGGCGGGGTACACAGATACGCAGTATTTT; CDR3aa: CASSAPVAGYTDTQYF
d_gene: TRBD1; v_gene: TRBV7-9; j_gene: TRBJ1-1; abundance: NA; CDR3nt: TGTGCCAGCGGAGACCAGGGGGAGGCTAGGGAGACTGAAGCTTTCTTT; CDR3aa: CASGDQGEARETEAFF
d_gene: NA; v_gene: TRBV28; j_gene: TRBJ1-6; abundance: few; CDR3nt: TGTGCCAGCAGTGACAGGCCCTCCTATAATTCACCCCTCCACTTT; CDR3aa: CASSDRPSYNSPLHF
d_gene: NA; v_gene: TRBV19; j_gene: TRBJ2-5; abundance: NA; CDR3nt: TGTGCCAGTAGTAAGGGGCAGGAAGAGACCCAGTACTTC; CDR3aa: CASSKGQEETQYF
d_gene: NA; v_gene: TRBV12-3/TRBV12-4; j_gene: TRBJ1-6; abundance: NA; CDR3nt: TGTGCCAGCGGGAGCTCACAGGGAGAATATAATTCACCCCTCCACTTT; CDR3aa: CASGSSQGEYNSPLHF
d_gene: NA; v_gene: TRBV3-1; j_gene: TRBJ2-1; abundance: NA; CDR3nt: TGTGCCAGCAGTACGGACCGAGGAGGGTTGCAGTTCTTC; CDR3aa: CASSTDRGGLQFF
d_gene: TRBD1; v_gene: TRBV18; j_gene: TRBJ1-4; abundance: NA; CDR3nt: TGTGCCAGCTCACCGGCGACAGGGACCGAAAAACTGTTTTTT; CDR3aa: CASSPATGTEKLFF
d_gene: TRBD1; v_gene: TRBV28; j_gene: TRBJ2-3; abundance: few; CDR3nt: TGTGCCAGCAGTTTAAGGGACAGTACTAGCACAGATACGCAGTATTTT; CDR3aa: CASSLRDSTSTDTQYF
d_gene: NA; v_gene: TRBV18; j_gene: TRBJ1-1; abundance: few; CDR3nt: TGTGCCAGCTCACCCCGACAGAACACTGAAGCTTTCTTT; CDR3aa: CASSPRQNTEAFF
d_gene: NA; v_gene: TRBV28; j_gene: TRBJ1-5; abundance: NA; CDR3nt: TGTGCCAGCAGTTTATTCTCCCGAAATCAGCCCCAGCATTTT; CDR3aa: CASSLFSRNQPQHF
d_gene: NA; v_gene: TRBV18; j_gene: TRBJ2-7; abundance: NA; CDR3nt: TGTGCCAGCTCACCGGTCGTAGGGTCCGAGCAGTACTTC; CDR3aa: CASSPVVGSEQYF
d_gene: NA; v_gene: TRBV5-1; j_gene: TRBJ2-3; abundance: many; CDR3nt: TGCGCCAGCAGCGCCGCGGATACGCAGTATTTT; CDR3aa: CASSAADTQYF
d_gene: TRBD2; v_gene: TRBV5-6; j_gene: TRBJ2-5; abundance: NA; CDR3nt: TGTGCCAGCAGCTTGACTAGCGGAAGGGGGACCCAGTACTTC; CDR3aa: CASSLTSGRGTQYF
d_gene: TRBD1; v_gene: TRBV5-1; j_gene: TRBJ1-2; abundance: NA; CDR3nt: TGCGCCAGCAGCTTGGTCGGACAGGGGGCGGACTATGGCTACACCTTC; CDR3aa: CASSLVGQGADYGYTF
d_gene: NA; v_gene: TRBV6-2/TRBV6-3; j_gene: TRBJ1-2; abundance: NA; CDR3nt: TGTGCCAGCAGTTACATCGGGACGTCTGGTGGCTACACCTTC; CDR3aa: CASSYIGTSGGYTF
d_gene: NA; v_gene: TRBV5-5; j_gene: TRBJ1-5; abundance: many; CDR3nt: TGTGCCAGCAGCCCGACCCCTGGAAGCCCAATGACTCAGCCCCAGCATTTT; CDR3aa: CASSPTPGSPMTQPQHF
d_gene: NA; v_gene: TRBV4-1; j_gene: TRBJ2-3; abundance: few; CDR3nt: TGCGCCAGCAGCCAAGCATTAGGGGGAGATACGCAGTATTTT; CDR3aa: CASSQALGGDTQYF
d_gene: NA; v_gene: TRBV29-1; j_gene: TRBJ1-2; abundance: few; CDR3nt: TGCAGCGCGGGATGGGGAAACTATGGCTACACCTTC; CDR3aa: CSAGWGNYGYTF
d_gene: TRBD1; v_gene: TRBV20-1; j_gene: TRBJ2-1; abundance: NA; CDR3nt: TGCAGTGCTAGAGAAGGGACAGCTCCCTACAATGAGCAGTTCTTC; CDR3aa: CSAREGTAPYNEQFF
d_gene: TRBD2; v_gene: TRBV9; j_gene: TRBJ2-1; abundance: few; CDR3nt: TGTGCCAGCAGCGTAGGGGGACCGGGACTAGCGGGGAGAGATGAGCAGTTCTTC; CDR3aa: CASSVGGPGLAGRDEQFF
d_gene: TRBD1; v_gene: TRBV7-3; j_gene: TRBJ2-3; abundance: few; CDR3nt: TGTGCCAGCAGCTCCCGGGACAGGGGCACAGATACGCAGTATTTT; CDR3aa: CASSSRDRGTDTQYF
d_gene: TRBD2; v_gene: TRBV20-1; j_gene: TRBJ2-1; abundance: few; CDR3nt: TGCAGTGCTAGAGATATAGCGGGAACTTCCTACAATGAGCAGTTCTTC; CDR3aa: CSARDIAGTSYNEQFF
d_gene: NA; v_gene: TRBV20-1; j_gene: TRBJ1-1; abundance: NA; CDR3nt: TGCAGTGCTAGAGGGTGGGGGAACACTGAAGCTTTCTTT; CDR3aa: CSARGWGNTEAFF
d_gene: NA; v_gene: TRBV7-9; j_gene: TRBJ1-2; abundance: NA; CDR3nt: TGTGCCAGCAGCTTAGCGCTTGGAGGGAGGAGCGGCTACACCTTC; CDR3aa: CASSLALGGRSGYTF
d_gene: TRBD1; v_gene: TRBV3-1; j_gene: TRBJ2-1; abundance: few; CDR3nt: TGTGCCAGCAGCCAAGATCCGGGACAGAGCTCCTACAATGAGCAGTTCTTC; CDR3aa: CASSQDPGQSSYNEQFF
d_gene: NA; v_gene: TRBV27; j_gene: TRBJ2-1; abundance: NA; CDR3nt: TGTGCCAGCAGTGTCTTAGGGGAACCCAATGAGCAGTTCTTC; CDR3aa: CASSVLGEPNEQFF
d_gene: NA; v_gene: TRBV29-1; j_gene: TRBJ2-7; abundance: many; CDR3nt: TGCAGCGTTGTCAATCTATTCTACGAGCAGTACTTC; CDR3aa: CSVVNLFYEQYF
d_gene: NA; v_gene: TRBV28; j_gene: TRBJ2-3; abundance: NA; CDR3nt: TGTGCCAGCAGTTTCGGCAGGTACACAGATACGCAGTATTTT; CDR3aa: CASSFGRYTDTQYF
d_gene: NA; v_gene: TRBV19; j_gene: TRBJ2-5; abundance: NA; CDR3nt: TGTGCCAGTAGTATAAAACCCCCCCAGGACAAGACCCAGTACTTC; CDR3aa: CASSIKPPQDKTQYF
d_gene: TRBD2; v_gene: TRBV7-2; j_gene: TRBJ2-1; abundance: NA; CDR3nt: TGTGCCAGCAGCGTCCGGACTAGCGGGAGTGGGAGTGAGCAGTTCTTC; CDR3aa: CASSVRTSGSGSEQFF
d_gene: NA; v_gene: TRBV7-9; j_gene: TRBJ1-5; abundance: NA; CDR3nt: TGTGCCAGCAGCTTAGAGACAGATAATCAGCCCCAGCATTTT; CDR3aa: CASSLETDNQPQHF
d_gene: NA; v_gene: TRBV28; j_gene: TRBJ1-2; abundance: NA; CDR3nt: TGTGCCAGCAAGGGCAGATCAAACTATGGCTACACCTTC; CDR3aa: CASKGRSNYGYTF
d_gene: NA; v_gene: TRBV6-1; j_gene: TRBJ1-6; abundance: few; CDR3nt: TGTGCCAGCAGTGTCTCCTCCGGGATACCGGCATATTCACCCCTCCACTTT; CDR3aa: CASSVSSGIPAYSPLHF